One sample yielded the 12 T cell receptor beta chains listed below, sequenced in a study of blood T cell repertoires in COVID-19. Here immunoSEQ multiplex PCR was the method, and the copy in TCRdb shows in-frame clones only, minus some. The sample shows around 76,000 clones, around 80% of them seen only once. The sample was peripheral blood. The receptors here all came from a man aged 45 to 65 with COVID-19, enrolled during active disease.

This clone occurred once. The chain carries TRBV4-1 and TRBJ2-1; perhaps TRBD1 as D (5 bases). V was shortened by 0 bases and J by 8 bases, with 14 bases between the two germline ends. CDR3 size: 15 residues. Germline assignment: CDR1 MGHRA and CDR2 YSYEKL. The CDR3 DNA is TGCGCCAGCAGCCAAGATAGTAGTCAGGGCTATGAGCAGTTCTTC. It is translated as CASSQDSSQGYEQFF.

As concerns this clone: The junction differs from germline at one of its ends, possibly a read error. The chain combines TRBV3-1 (or the pseudogene TRBV3-2) with TRBJ2-7; perhaps TRBD1 as D (5 bases). In germline, CDR1 is LGHDT, CDR2 YNNKEL (reference sequence). CDR3 length: 11 residues. The CDR3 nucleotides are TGTGCCAGCAGCCAAGAGGGGCGGCCGCGCTTC. Translation: CASSQEGRPRF.

The chain joins TRBV3-1 (or the pseudogene TRBV3-2) to TRBJ1-2; TRBD1 might be the D (5 bases). In germline, CDR1 is LGHDT, CDR2 YNNKEL (reference sequence). Trimming took 2 bases from V and 8 from J, leaving 9 bases between them. The CDR3 is made up of 12 amino acids. CDR3 in amino acids: CASSQRGYGYTF. For the CDR3, the DNA is TGTGCCAGCAGCCAACGGGGGTACGGCTACACCTTC.

This rearrangement joins TRBV6-1 to TRBJ2-3; a weak D match, TRBD2 (6 bases). The length of the CDR3 is 16 residues. V lost 4 bases and J 3 bases, leaving 17 bases between the germline ends. Germline V CDR1 and CDR2: MNHNS, SASEGT. CDR3 DNA sequence: TGTGCCAGCAGTGGGCTAGCGAAGTCGGCGACAGATACGCAGTATTTT. Encoded protein: CASSGLAKSATDTQYF.

The chain combines TRBV7-2 with TRBJ1-2, with D tentatively TRBD1 (6 bases). Trimming shortened V by 7 bases and J by 6 bases, and 18 bases separated the two germline ends. The CDR3 is made up of 14 amino acids. Germline CDR1 and CDR2: SGHTA and FQGNSA. The CDR3 sequence: CASNRRTGSHGYTF. CDR3 DNA sequence: TGTGCCAGCAATAGGAGAACAGGGTCTCATGGCTACACCTTC.

J is TRBJ1-2 and V is TRBV6-5; possibly TRBD1 for D (5 bases). V dropped 0 bases and J dropped 5 bases, with 13 bases sitting between them. This CDR3 contains 15 residues. From germline, CDR1 is MNHEY and CDR2 SVGAGI. The CDR3 region has the DNA TGTGCCAGCAGTTACTCCAGGGCGGGACGGTATGGCTACACCTTC. It is translated as CASSYSRAGRYGYTF.

V gene TRBV6-5 combines with J gene TRBJ1-4, with TRBD1 as a possible D gene (6 bases). Per germline, CDR1 MNHEY and CDR2 SVGAGI. The CDR3 totals 14 residues. V shed 4 bases and J shed 5 bases, with 11 bases lying between them. In DNA form, the CDR3 reads TGTGCCAGCAGTTTCCAGGGGACCAATGAAAAACTGTTTTTT. As protein: CASSFQGTNEKLFF.

V usage is TRBV30 and J usage is TRBJ1-6; D unclear. The CDR3 is 17 residues long. The germline gives CDR1 GTSNPN, CDR2 SVGIG (reference sequence). V lost 0 bases and J 2 bases, leaving 14 bases between the germline ends. In nucleotides, the CDR3 is TGTGCCTGGAGTGTAATAAGGCGGATGGCCTATAATTCACCCCTCCACTTT. Amino acid sequence: CAWSVIRRMAYNSPLHF.

This clone was recorded once. The V gene is TRBV7-8, the J gene TRBJ2-1; possibly TRBD2 for D (5 bases). Germline-derived CDR1 and CDR2 are SGHVS and FQNEAQ. CDR3 length: 19 amino acids. Trimming took 5 bases from V and 7 from J, leaving 30 bases between them. This CDR3 reads CASSPRSARSLFSINEQFF. CDR3 DNA sequence: TGTGCCAGCAGCCCCCGTAGCGCCAGGTCTCTGTTCAGTATAAATGAGCAGTTCTTC.

This clone was observed once. The chain employs TRBV30 and TRBJ2-2, with D possibly TRBD2 on 6 matching bases. V lost 0 bases and J lost 6, with 8 bases in between. The CDR3 sequence is 13 residues long. Germline V gene lookup returns CDR1 GTSNPN and CDR2 SVGIG (reference sequence). The CDR3 sequence is CAWSVGGAGELFF. In DNA form, the CDR3 reads TGTGCCTGGAGTGTAGGAGGGGCCGGGGAGCTGTTTTTT. The full variable domain, rest sourced from reference TRBV30 and TRBJ2-2, is SQTIHQWPATLVQPVGSPLSLECTVEGTSNPNLYWYRQAAGRGLQLLFYSVGIGQISSEVPQNLSASRPQDRQFILSSKKLLLSDSGFYLCAWSVGGAGELFFGEGSRLTVL.

As to this clone: A junction end diverges from the germline sequence, so it may reflect a read error. This sequence joins TRBV7-7 and TRBJ2-3; TRBD2 matches 7 bases. CDR3 size: 15 residues. The germline V gene has CDR1 SSHAT and CDR2 FNYEAQ (reference sequence). The CDR3 bases are TGTGCTAGCAGCTTACAAGGTACTAGCGCAGATACGCAGTATTTT. It specifies CASSLQGTSADTQYF.

CDR3 in amino acids: CASRRLAGYEQYF. The CDR3 DNA sequence: TGTGCCAGCAGGAGACTAGCGGGTTACGAGCAGTACTTC. The rearrangement joins TRBV28 to TRBJ2-7; 10 bases map to TRBD2. J was trimmed by 4 bases and V by 6 bases; bases with no gene match: 3. Germline CDR1 MDHEN, CDR2 SYDVKM. CDR3 length equals 13 residues.